This is a list of T cell receptor beta chains from one sample in a study of Ad26.COV2.S vaccination and SARS-CoV-2 variants. Sequencing was performed with immunoSEQ multiplex PCR; in TCRdb, only in-frame clones are kept and a portion is missing. This table holds 400,000 or so clones, 80% to 90% found once. Sequencing used peripheral blood, obtained in a trial of Ad26.COV2.S vaccine versus placebo. The source of these receptors is a person aged 18-60 years who received the Ad26.COV2.S COVID-19 vaccine or a placebo. Each CDR3 is given with its conserved first and last residue. A D gene is named only where the DNA matches it firmly. Rows may omit the clone size; those that give it use once, few, many or a size class.

CDR3,DNA,length,size,J,V,D
CASSWTKQENTIYF,TGTGCCAGCAGTTGGACAAAACAGGAAAACACCATATATTTT,14,once,TRBJ1-3,TRBV6-5,-
CASSENAPTRGNTIYF,TGCGCCAGTTCAGAAAACGCCCCGACGAGAGGAAACACCATATATTTT,16,-,TRBJ1-3,TRBV5-1,-
CASSLTGWSTEAFF,TGTGCCAGCAGTCTGACAGGGTGGTCGACTGAAGCTTTCTTT,14,-,TRBJ1-1,TRBV2,TRBD1
CASSPDAGDNSPLHF,TGTGCCAGCAGCCCCGACGCGGGGGATAATTCACCCCTCCACTTT,15,-,TRBJ1-6,TRBV9,-
CASSSGVLIYF,TGTGCCAGCAGTTCAGGCGTTCTAATATATTTT,11,-,TRBJ1-3,TRBV6-5,-
CASSAAPGQGPHTEAFF,TGTGCCAGCAGTGCAGCGCCGGGACAGGGGCCCCACACTGAAGCTTTCTTT,17,-,TRBJ1-1,TRBV25-1,TRBD1
CASSGSSYNSPLHF,TGTGCCTCATCGGGGAGCTCCTATAATTCACCCCTCCACTTT,14,-,TRBJ1-6,TRBV30,-
CASTLPEVNEQFF,TGTGCCAGCACCCTCCCCGAAGTAAATGAGCAGTTCTTC,13,-,TRBJ2-1,TRBV7-9,-
CASSLFGRWGNDFYGYTF,TGTGCCAGCAGTTTATTCGGGAGGTGGGGAAATGATTTCTATGGCTACACCTTC,18,-,TRBJ1-2,TRBV28,-
CASSLGFRGRSETQYF,TGTGCCAGCAGCTTAGGGTTTCGGGGGAGATCAGAGACCCAGTACTTC,16,-,TRBJ2-5,TRBV11-2,-
CASSLVVLRRGQETQYF,TGTGCCAGCAGCTTAGTGGTATTACGAAGGGGGCAAGAGACCCAGTACTTC,17,-,TRBJ2-5,TRBV7-8,-
CASGDSREQYF,TGTGCCAGCGGGGACTCCAGGGAGCAGTACTTC,11,-,TRBJ2-7,TRBV3-1/TRBV3-2,-
CASSLDGQGPTDTQYF,TGCGCCAGCAGCTTGGATGGACAGGGCCCCACAGATACGCAGTATTTT,16,-,TRBJ2-3,TRBV5-1,TRBD1
CASSESWTGVNEQFF,TGCGCCAGCAGTGAGTCTTGGACAGGGGTCAATGAGCAGTTCTTC,15,-,TRBJ2-1,TRBV10-1,TRBD1
CASSLGQGGPNTEAFF,TGCGCCAGCAGCTTGGGGCAGGGGGGACCGAACACTGAAGCTTTCTTT,16,-,TRBJ1-1,TRBV5-1,TRBD1
CASSLGRSGGGETQYF,TGTGCCAGCAGCTTAGGCAGGAGCGGGGGAGGAGAGACCCAGTACTTC,16,-,TRBJ2-5,TRBV13,TRBD2
CASSQESENYGYTF,TGTGCCAGCAGCCAAGAATCGGAGAACTATGGCTACACCTTC,14,-,TRBJ1-2,TRBV3-1/TRBV3-2,-
CASSLGGTGNTEAFF,TGCGCCAGCAGCTTGGGAGGGACGGGGAACACTGAAGCTTTCTTT,15,once,TRBJ1-1,TRBV5-1,-
CASSLAGNTEAFF,TGCGCCAGCAGCTTGGCAGGGAACACTGAAGCTTTCTTT,13,few,TRBJ1-1,TRBV5-1,-
CASRRVDPLAIDTQYF,TGTGCCAGCAGACGAGTAGATCCCCTGGCCATAGATACGCAGTATTTT,16,-,TRBJ2-3,TRBV7-9,-
CASSPRTGIGYTF,TGTGCCAGCAGTCCCAGGACAGGGATCGGCTACACCTTC,13,-,TRBJ1-2,TRBV12-3/TRBV12-4,TRBD1
CATSESGRGEQFF,TGTGCCACCAGTGAATCAGGACGGGGTGAGCAGTTCTTC,13,-,TRBJ2-1,TRBV24-1,-
CASSRGSSGNTIYF,TGTGCCAGCAGCCGCGGTAGCTCTGGAAACACCATATATTTT,14,-,TRBJ1-3,TRBV5-4,-
CASSPDRGFTDTQYF,TGTGCCAGCTCACCAGACAGGGGGTTCACAGATACGCAGTATTTT,15,-,TRBJ2-3,TRBV18,TRBD1
CASSLQGFGYTF,TGTGCCAGCAGTCTACAGGGGTTTGGCTACACCTTC,12,-,TRBJ1-2,TRBV12-3/TRBV12-4,TRBD1
CASSATPRGGVGELFF,TGTGCCAGCAGCGCAACCCCCCGGGGGGGAGTCGGGGAGCTGTTTTTT,16,-,TRBJ2-2,TRBV9,TRBD2
CASSLGGGPYEQYF,TGTGCCAGCAGCTTAGGCGGGGGGCCCTACGAGCAGTACTTC,14,-,TRBJ2-7,TRBV7-2,TRBD2
CASSLNAGHPTGELFF,TGCGCCAGCAGCCTAAACGCGGGACACCCCACCGGGGAGCTGTTTTTT,16,few,TRBJ2-2,TRBV5-1,-
CASSLSTLNTEAFF,TGTGCCAGCAGCCTAAGCACCCTGAACACTGAAGCTTTCTTT,14,-,TRBJ1-1,TRBV3-1/TRBV3-2,-
CASSHPGLGTDTQYF,TGTGCCAGCTCACACCCGGGACTAGGGACAGATACGCAGTATTTT,15,-,TRBJ2-3,TRBV18,TRBD2
CASSSGTGLGVTDTQYF,TGTGCCAGCAGCTCGGGAACAGGGTTAGGGGTCACAGATACGCAGTATTTT,17,-,TRBJ2-3,TRBV7-9,-
CASSVTGTPEQFF,TGTGCCAGCAGCGTTACCGGTACCCCCGAGCAGTTCTTC,13,-,TRBJ2-1,TRBV13,-
CASSIALNQPQHF,TGTGCCAGTAGTATAGCCCTAAATCAGCCCCAGCATTTT,13,-,TRBJ1-5,TRBV19,-
CASSLGPQRGNTEAFF,TGCGCCAGCAGCTTGGGGCCACAGCGGGGGAACACTGAAGCTTTCTTT,16,-,TRBJ1-1,TRBV5-1,-
CASSVESGGEQYF,TGTGCCAGCAGCGTAGAATCTGGGGGGGAGCAGTACTTC,13,-,TRBJ2-7,TRBV9,-
CASSSRTRGYEQYF,TGTGCCAGCAGCTCCAGGACAAGGGGATACGAGCAGTACTTC,14,-,TRBJ2-7,TRBV7-9,-
CAISVNRANTGELFF,TGTGCCATCAGTGTAAACAGGGCCAACACCGGGGAGCTGTTTTTT,15,-,TRBJ2-2,TRBV10-3,-
CASSLKWTSGQETQYF,TGTGCCAGCAGCTTAAAGTGGACTAGCGGGCAAGAGACCCAGTACTTC,16,-,TRBJ2-5,TRBV7-9,TRBD2
CASSQVWVEQFF,TGTGCCAGCAGCCAAGTCTGGGTTGAGCAGTTCTTC,12,-,TRBJ2-1,TRBV3-1/TRBV3-2,-
CASSLTGRSEKLFF,TGTGCCAGCAGCTTGACAGGGAGGAGTGAAAAACTGTTTTTT,14,-,TRBJ1-4,TRBV5-6,-
CASSLGSWAQYF,TGTGCCAGCAGCTTAGGGTCCTGGGCCCAGTACTTC,12,-,TRBJ2-5,TRBV7-9,-
CASSRTSGGSTDTQYF,TGTGCCAGCAGCCGGACTAGCGGGGGTAGCACAGATACGCAGTATTTT,16,-,TRBJ2-3,TRBV27,TRBD2
CASRRQGNSGELFF,TGTGCCAGCAGGCGACAGGGGAATAGCGGGGAGCTGTTTTTT,14,-,TRBJ2-2,TRBV2,TRBD1
CASSQSGANVLTF,TGTGCCAGCAGTCAATCTGGGGCCAACGTCCTGACTTTC,13,-,TRBJ2-6,TRBV27,-
CASSFPGLRNTEAFF,TGTGCCAGCAGCTTCCCAGGGTTGAGGAACACTGAAGCTTTCTTT,15,-,TRBJ1-1,TRBV7-8,-
CASSLIGTSSTDTQYF,TGTGCCAGCAGCTTAATCGGGACATCTAGCACAGATACGCAGTATTTT,16,-,TRBJ2-3,TRBV7-8,-
CASSQVAGGQETQYF,TGCGCCAGCAGCCAAGTGGCGGGGGGGCAAGAGACCCAGTACTTC,15,-,TRBJ2-5,TRBV4-1,TRBD2
CASSDDHSNTEAFF,TGTGCCAGCAGTGATGATCATAGTAACACTGAAGCTTTCTTT,14,-,TRBJ1-1,TRBV6-1,-
CASSPGGRETQYF,TGTGCCAGCAGCCCGGGGGGCCGAGAGACCCAGTACTTC,13,-,TRBJ2-5,TRBV4-2,-
CAISEGSQRNQETQYF,TGTGCCATCAGTGAGGGGTCACAGCGGAACCAAGAGACCCAGTACTTC,16,-,TRBJ2-5,TRBV10-3,-
CASSATGEVSQPQHF,TGCGCCAGCAGCGCGACAGGGGAAGTAAGTCAGCCCCAGCATTTT,15,few,TRBJ1-5,TRBV5-1,TRBD1
CATSVGNEQFF,TGTGCCACCAGTGTCGGCAATGAGCAGTTCTTC,11,-,TRBJ2-1,TRBV24-1,-
CATSIPLDLAKNIQYF,TGTGCCACCAGCATCCCTTTAGATCTAGCCAAAAACATTCAGTACTTC,16,-,TRBJ2-4,TRBV15,-
CSVRGRTEAFF,TGCAGCGTAAGGGGGCGAACTGAAGCTTTCTTT,11,-,TRBJ1-1,TRBV29-1,TRBD1
CSVEASQGTEAFF,TGCAGCGTTGAAGCATCTCAGGGCACTGAAGCTTTCTTT,13,-,TRBJ1-1,TRBV29-1,-
CASSSYRGLYHF,TGTGCCAGCAGTTCGTACAGGGGGCTTTACCATTTT,12,-,TRBJ1-5,TRBV6-5,TRBD1
CASGTGLPSWGQYF,TGTGCTAGTGGTACGGGACTCCCAAGTTGGGGGCAGTATTTT,14,-,TRBJ2-3,TRBV12-5,-
CASSYVKGISGRNTIYF,TGTGCCAGCAGTTACGTTAAAGGGATCTCCGGGAGAAACACCATATATTTT,17,-,TRBJ1-3,TRBV6-2/TRBV6-3,-
CASSDTTSGGAYEQYF,TGTGCCAGCAGCGACACGACTAGCGGGGGAGCCTACGAGCAGTACTTC,16,-,TRBJ2-7,TRBV3-1/TRBV3-2,TRBD2
CAWSGQGDSPLHF,TGTGCCTGGAGTGGTCAGGGGGATTCACCCCTCCACTTT,13,-,TRBJ1-6,TRBV30,TRBD1